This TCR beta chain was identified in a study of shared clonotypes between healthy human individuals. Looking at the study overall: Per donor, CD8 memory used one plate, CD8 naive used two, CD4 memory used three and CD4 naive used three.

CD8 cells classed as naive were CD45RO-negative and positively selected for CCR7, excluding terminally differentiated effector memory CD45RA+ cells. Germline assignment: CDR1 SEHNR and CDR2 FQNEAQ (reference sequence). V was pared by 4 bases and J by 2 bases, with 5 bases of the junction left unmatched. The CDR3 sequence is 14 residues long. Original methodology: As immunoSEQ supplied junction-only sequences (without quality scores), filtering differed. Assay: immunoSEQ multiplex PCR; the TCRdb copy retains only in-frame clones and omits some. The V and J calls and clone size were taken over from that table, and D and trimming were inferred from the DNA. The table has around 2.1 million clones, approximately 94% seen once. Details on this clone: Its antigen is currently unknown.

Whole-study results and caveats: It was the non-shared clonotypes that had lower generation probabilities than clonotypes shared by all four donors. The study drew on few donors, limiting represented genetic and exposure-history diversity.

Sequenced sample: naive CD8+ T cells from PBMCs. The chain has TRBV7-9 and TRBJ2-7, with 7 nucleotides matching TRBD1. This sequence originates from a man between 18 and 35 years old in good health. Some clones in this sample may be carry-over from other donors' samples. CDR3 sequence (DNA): TGTGCCAGCAGCTCCAGGGGGTCCCCCTACGAGCAGTACTTC. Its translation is CASSSRGSPYEQYF.